These 28 T cell receptor beta chains originate from one sample sequenced in a study of sequential checkpoint blockade in melanoma. Some clones are missing from TCRdb's copy, which holds only in-frame ones; the method was immunoSEQ multiplex PCR. The sample yields some 6,900 clones, 50% to 75% seen once. Treatment here: randomized to nivolumab then ipilimumab (arm A) or the reverse (arm B). The sample here was CD8+ T cells sorted from blood (inferred from file names), taken from a patient given nivolumab and ipilimumab in sequence. Every receptor here comes from a human donor with melanoma.

The rearrangement links TRBV6-1 to TRBJ2-7; unclear D gene. Deletions cut 6 bases from V and 4 bases from J, with 16 bases between. CDR1 MNHNS and CDR2 SASEGT come from the germline V gene. The CDR3 consists of 14 residues. The CDR3 bases are TGTGCCAGCAGAAAAAACCTTGAGAGTTACGAGCAGTACTTC. This sequence encodes CASRKNLESYEQYF.

This clone is deemed medium-sized (0.01 to 0.1%). J is TRBJ2-1 and V is TRBV19, with a possible D match to TRBD1 (5 bases). Trimming removed 6 bases at V and 4 bases at J, with 13 bases between. The CDR3 consists of 14 residues. Germline V gene lookup returns CDR1 LNHDA and CDR2 SQIVND (reference sequence). The CDR3 sequence: CASSPWTHYNEQFF. The DNA of the CDR3 is TGTGCCAGTAGCCCATGGACACATTACAATGAGCAGTTCTTC.

J is TRBJ1-2 and V is TRBV11-1, with 9 bases matching TRBD1. CDR1 is SGHAT, CDR2 FQDESV, per germline (reference sequence). J gave up 3 bases and V 6 bases, and 8 bases lay outside the gene matches. CDR3 length: 15 amino acids. The CDR3 is CASSLPGQGHYGYTF. The CDR3 DNA reads as TGTGCCAGCAGTTTGCCGGGACAGGGACACTATGGCTACACCTTC.

This chain joins TRBV30 and TRBJ2-7, with 8 nucleotides matching TRBD1. Germline CDR1 reads GTSNPN; CDR2 reads SVGIG (reference sequence). The CDR3 consists of 11 residues. The V gene end was trimmed by 4 bases and the J gene end by 5 bases; junction bases not matched to a gene: 1. CDR3 DNA: TGTGCCTGGACAGGGGGCAACGAGCAGTACTTC. This sequence encodes CAWTGGNEQYF. Variable domain in full (rest from reference TRBV30 and TRBJ2-7): SQTIHQWPATLVQPVGSPLSLECTVEGTSNPNLYWYRQAAGRGLQLLFYSVGIGQISSEVPQNLSASRPQDRQFILSSKKLLLSDSGFYLCAWTGGNEQYFGPGTRLTVT.

This clone was seen a few times. The same CDR3 is also encoded by other DNA sequences in this sample. V usage is TRBV19 and J usage is TRBJ2-1; TRBD2 matches 11 bases. The V segment lost 5 bases and the J segment 4 bases; nucleotides outside the gene matches: 4. The CDR3 is 15 amino acids. Germline lookup yields CDR1 LNHDA and CDR2 SQIVND (reference sequence). CDR3 residues: CASSATSGSYNEQFF. The CDR3 nucleotides read TGTGCCAGTAGTGCTACTAGCGGGAGTTACAATGAGCAGTTCTTC. Together with reference TRBV19 and TRBJ2-1, the CDR3 gives the full variable domain: DGGITQSPKYLFRKEGQNVTLSCEQNLNHDAMYWYRQDPGQGLRLIYYSQIVNDFQKGDIAEGYSVSREKKESFPLTVTSAQKNPTAFYLCASSATSGSYNEQFFGPGTRLTVL.

The chain joins TRBV30 to TRBJ2-7, with 8 bases fitting TRBD1. Germline-derived CDR1 and CDR2 are GTSNPN and SVGIG (reference sequence). This CDR3 has 13 residues. Trimming at V came to 2 bases and at J to 0 bases, leaving 0 bases not matched to a gene. CDR3 nucleotide sequence: TGTGCCTGGAGTACAGGGGGCTCCTACGAGCAGTACTTC. Translation: CAWSTGGSYEQYF.

The CDR3 reads CASRAGLGAEQYF. In nucleotides, the CDR3 is TGCGCCAGCAGGGCGGGCCTGGGGGCCGAGCAGTACTTC. V and J are TRBV5-1 and TRBJ2-7, with D possibly matching TRBD1 (6 bases). V lost 5 bases and J lost 6, with 15 bases in between. The V gene's germline CDR1 is SGHRS and CDR2 YFSETQ. This CDR3 has 13 amino acids.

This clone was seen more than once but under ten times. V is TRBV19 and J is TRBJ1-1; weak D call: TRBD1 (6 bases). Germline-derived CDR1 and CDR2 are LNHDA and SQIVND (reference sequence). Trimming removed 3 bases from V and 7 bases from J, with 15 bases in between. This CDR3 is built from 14 residues. CDR3 DNA: TGTGCCAGTAGTATGTCCGGGGACAAATATGAAGCTTTCTTT. It translates to CASSMSGDKYEAFF. The full variable domain, its missing parts supplied by reference TRBV19 and TRBJ1-1, is DGGITQSPKYLFRKEGQNVTLSCEQNLNHDAMYWYRQDPGQGLRLIYYSQIVNDFQKGDIAEGYSVSREKKESFPLTVTSAQKNPTAFYLCASSMSGDKYEAFFGQGTRLTVV.

CDR3 in amino acids: CASSLAPGLANNEQFF. The CDR3 DNA reads TGTGCCAGCAGCTTAGCACCGGGACTAGCTAACAATGAGCAGTTCTTC. The V and J genes are TRBV7-8 and TRBJ2-1; 9 bases are shared with TRBD2. The CDR3 is 16 amino acids. Germline CDR1 and CDR2: SGHVS and FQNEAQ. The junction had 5 bases not matched to a gene; V was cut back by 0 bases and J by 5 bases.

This clone was seen more than once but under ten times. This chain connects TRBV10-2 to TRBJ2-7, with D maybe TRBD2 (5 bases). The CDR3 is 12 amino acids. Germline V CDR1 and CDR2: WSHSY, SAAADI. Between the trimmed V and J ends, which lost 5 bases and 2 bases, there was a span of 7 bases. The CDR3 protein is CASSSSAYEQYF. The CDR3 nucleotides are TGCGCCAGCAGTAGTAGCGCCTACGAGCAGTACTTC.

This clone was recorded at least ten times. V gene TRBV14 combines with J gene TRBJ2-7; 7 nucleotides agree with TRBD2. The CDR3 contains 13 residues. With 6 bases clipped from V and 3 bases from J, the junction kept 5 bases outside the gene matches. Germline V lookup: CDR1 SGHDN, CDR2 FVKESK. The CDR3 DNA reads as TGTGCCAGCAGTTACCTAGCGGACTACGAGCAGTACTTC. Encoded protein: CASSYLADYEQYF.

CDR3 in DNA: TGTGCCAGCATTCACCGGGACAGGGGGAATGAAAAACTGTTTTTT. This codes for CASIHRDRGNEKLFF. This chain uses TRBV7-9 with TRBJ1-4; TRBD1 matches at 11 bases. The junction had 6 bases not matched to a gene; V was cut back by 7 bases and J by 5 bases. The CDR3 runs 15 residues. The germline CDR1 and CDR2 sequences are SEHNR and FQNEAQ (reference sequence).

This rearrangement joins TRBV7-9 to TRBJ2-1; no reliable D call. Germline CDR1 reads SEHNR; CDR2 reads FQNEAQ (reference sequence). The CDR3 consists of 14 residues. The V end lost 1 base, the J end lost 3 bases, and 7 bases lay between the germline ends. The CDR3 loop reads CASSLGLFYNEQFF. For the CDR3, the DNA is TGTGCCAGCAGCTTAGGACTGTTCTACAATGAGCAGTTCTTC.

J is TRBJ2-2 and V is TRBV9; D unclear. Trimming left V 0 bases short and J 4 bases short, with 7 bases between. The CDR3 contains 14 residues. Looked up from germline, CDR1 is SGDLS and CDR2 is YYNGEE. Here the CDR3 DNA reads TGTGCCAGCAGCGTAGGAGGTAGCACCGGGGAGCTGTTTTTT. As protein: CASSVGGSTGELFF.

The rearrangement uses TRBV15 and TRBJ1-2; possibly TRBD1 for D (6 bases). The CDR3 runs 15 residues. The V and J ends lost 3 bases and 6 bases respectively, with 17 bases between them. Per germline, CDR1 LNHNV and CDR2 YYDKDF (reference sequence). CDR3 DNA: TGTGCCACCAGCAGCACCTACAGGGTTGCTGATGGCTACACCTTC. Translating it yields CATSSTYRVADGYTF.

The V and J genes are TRBV7-9 and TRBJ2-7; possibly TRBD2 for D (6 bases). CDR1 is SEHNR and CDR2 is FQNEAQ in the germline V gene (reference sequence). The length of the CDR3 is 13 residues. The V end lost 3 bases, the J end lost 4 bases, and 10 bases lay between the germline ends. CDR3 bases: TGTGCCAGCAGCTTCCCAGGAGGGTACGAGCAGTACTTC. Protein sequence: CASSFPGGYEQYF.

The rearrangement uses TRBV4-1 and TRBJ1-5; 10 bases are a match to TRBD1. The germline V gene has CDR1 MGHRA and CDR2 YSYEKL. The CDR3 spans 16 residues. V was pared by 2 bases and J by 5 bases, with 6 bases of the junction left unmatched. As DNA, the CDR3 is TGCGCCAGCAGCCAACCTACCGGGACAGGGGATCAGCCCCAGCATTTT. It codes for CASSQPTGTGDQPQHF.

The V and J genes are TRBV30 and TRBJ2-2, with TRBD1 identical over 9 bases. Germline-derived CDR1 and CDR2 are GTSNPN and SVGIG (reference sequence). The CDR3 runs to 13 residues. With 6 bases clipped from V and 5 bases from J, the junction kept 4 bases outside the gene matches. CDR3 sequence: CACDRGSTGELFF. In DNA form, the CDR3 reads TGTGCCTGCGACAGGGGGTCAACCGGGGAGCTGTTTTTT.

The DNA for the CDR3 is TGTGCCAGCAGCTTCTACCGATCCTACGAGCAGTACTTC. It codes for CASSFYRSYEQYF. The rearrangement joins TRBV7-2 to TRBJ2-7; D gene uncertain. Trimming removed 3 bases from V and 1 base from J, with 7 bases in between. CDR1 and CDR2 (germline): SGHTA, FQGNSA. The CDR3 has 13 amino acids.

The chain joins TRBV9 to TRBJ2-7; D call uncertain. CDR1 is SGDLS, CDR2 YYNGEE, per germline. Trimming cost V 4 bases and J 0 bases, with 11 bases left between them. This CDR3 spans 14 amino acids. CDR3 amino acids: CASSPTQFSYEQYF. CDR3 bases: TGTGCCAGCAGCCCCACCCAGTTCTCCTACGAGCAGTACTTC.

This chain connects TRBV28 to TRBJ1-2, with 8 positions matching TRBD1. The germline V gene encodes CDR1 MDHEN and CDR2 SYDVKM. This CDR3 is built from 14 residues. Trimming removed 5 bases from V and 8 bases from J; junction bases left unmatched: 10. The CDR3 reads CASSTLQGGQGYTF. The CDR3 DNA is TGTGCCAGCAGTACCTTACAGGGGGGCCAAGGCTACACCTTC.

This clone was recorded a few times. V and J are TRBV29-1 and TRBJ1-4; 10 bases are a match to TRBD1. CDR3 length: 15 residues. With V trimmed by 4 bases and J by 10 bases, 12 bases remained unmatched. Germline V gene sequence: CDR1 SQVTM, CDR2 ANQGSEA. This chain's CDR3 is CSVALGTGEVGKLFF. Here the CDR3 DNA reads TGCAGCGTTGCCTTGGGGACAGGGGAGGTTGGAAAACTGTTTTTT.

This clone was counted a single time. This chain connects TRBV7-8 to TRBJ2-7; 7 bases are a match to TRBD2. The CDR3 sequence is 16 residues long. Germline CDR1 is SGHVS and CDR2 is FQNEAQ. V shed 0 bases, J shed 3 bases, and the junction held 8 bases outside the gene matches. The CDR3 spells CASSLATGGPDYEQYF. CDR3 DNA sequence: TGTGCCAGCAGCTTAGCCACGGGAGGCCCCGACTACGAGCAGTACTTC.

This sequence joins TRBV7-6 and TRBJ2-7, with 10 bases fitting TRBD1. V lost 5 bases and J lost 3; bases outside the gene matches: 7. Germline CDR1 is SGHVS and CDR2 is FNYEAQ. CDR3 size: 15 residues. Here the CDR3 DNA reads TGTGCCAGCAGCCCCCGGGACAGGGGAGGCTACGAGCAGTACTTC. It codes for CASSPRDRGGYEQYF.

This chain links TRBV2 with TRBJ1-6; perhaps TRBD1 as D (6 bases). Germline V gene lookup returns CDR1 SNHLY and CDR2 FYNNEI. Trimming shortened V by 6 bases and J by 6 bases, and 15 bases separated the two germline ends. The CDR3 contains 15 residues. This CDR3 is CASREIQGPNSPLHF. CDR3 nucleotides: TGTGCCAGCAGGGAAATACAGGGTCCTAATTCACCCCTCCACTTT.

The chain employs TRBV27 and TRBJ2-7; 7 bases are a match to TRBD2. V lost 8 bases, J lost 7 bases, and 5 bases stayed unmatched. CDR3 length equals 11 residues. Germline assignment: CDR1 MNHEY and CDR2 SMNVEV (reference sequence). The CDR3 bases are TGTGCCAGCCGTTGGGGGGGGGAGCAGTACTTC. It is translated as CASRWGGEQYF.

J is TRBJ1-5 and V is TRBV2; 8 bases are shared with TRBD1. Germline V gene sequence: CDR1 SNHLY, CDR2 FYNNEI. The CDR3 is 13 amino acids. J gave up 8 bases and V 7 bases, and 7 bases lay outside the gene matches. CDR3 sequence: CASTGQGLKPQHF. The DNA of the CDR3 is TGTGCCAGCACCGGACAGGGTTTAAAGCCCCAGCATTTT.

The CDR3 region has the DNA TGTGCCAGCAGCGACTATTGGGCAGGGGGACTCTATGGCTACACCTTC. It specifies CASSDYWAGGLYGYTF. The chain has TRBV6-6 and TRBJ1-2; 7 nucleotides agree with TRBD1. V gave up 6 bases and J gave up 4 bases; unmatched junction bases: 14. The CDR3 extends over 16 amino acids. CDR1 MNHNY and CDR2 SVGAGI come from the germline V gene (reference sequence).